These 30 T cell receptor beta chains were sequenced from one sample in a study of T-cell reconstitution after alpha-beta-depleted transplantation in children. Broader study findings: There were reportedly several hundred expanded graft clones from which alpha-beta T cells came about two months after transplant.

The antigens these receptors bind are not known. This sample's TCRbeta library carried unique molecular identifier barcodes. TCRdb called the PCR reads again in MiXCR, with one record for every CDR3 protein. This table holds about 32,000 distinct CDR3 sequences, over 6.5% found once. This sample comprised peripheral blood, obtained 60 days after TCRalphabeta/CD19-depleted stem cell transplant. Receptors were obtained from a child younger than two who had a stem cell transplant for acute myeloid leukemia, so the T cells may come from the graft donor.

This clonotype was picked up many times. The chain recombines TRBV7-2 with TRBJ1-2, with D possibly being TRBD1 (5 bases). Germline CDR1 reads SGHTA; CDR2 reads FQGNSA. V was shortened by 3 bases and J by 8 bases, with 10 bases between the two germline ends. This CDR3 spans 12 amino acids. CDR3 residues: CASSFPGPGYTF. The CDR3 DNA follows: TGTGCCAGCAGCTTCCCAGGGCCCGGCTACACCTTC. Filled out from reference TRBV7-2 and TRBJ1-2, the complete variable domain reads GAGVSQSPSNKVTEKGKDVELRCDPISGHTALYWYRQSLGQGLEFLIYFQGNSAPDKSGLPSDRFSAERTGGSVSTLTIQRTQQEDSAVYLCASSFPGPGYTFGSGTRLTVV.

By proportion, this clonotype is medium-sized. This chain links TRBV29-1 with TRBJ1-1, with 7 bases aligning to TRBD1. The CDR3 runs 13 residues. The V gene's germline CDR1 is SQVTM and CDR2 ANQGSEA. Trimming cost V 3 bases and J 10 bases; bases outside gene matches: 11. CDR3 amino acids: CSVELFQGVGAFF. The CDR3 coding sequence is TGCAGCGTTGAGTTGTTCCAGGGGGTAGGAGCTTTCTTT.

This clonotype has at least ten counts. CDR3 loop: CAISARALAGTYNEQFF. CDR3 sequence (DNA): TGTGCCATCAGCGCCAGGGCTTTGGCCGGTACCTACAATGAGCAGTTCTTC. The J gene is TRBJ2-1, the V gene TRBV10-3, with D possibly matching TRBD1 (5 bases). V was pared by 6 bases and J by 2 bases, with 20 bases between. CDR1 and CDR2 (germline): ENHRY, SYGVKD. CDR3 length: 17 residues.

This clonotype counts as medium-sized. This chain uses TRBV28 with TRBJ2-3, with D maybe TRBD2 (6 bases). The V and J ends lost 5 bases and 0 bases respectively, with 12 bases between them. CDR3 length: 15 amino acids. CDR1 and CDR2 (germline): MDHEN, SYDVKM. The CDR3 is CASSVADPSTDTQYF. In DNA, the CDR3 is TGTGCCAGCAGTGTAGCGGATCCTAGCACAGATACGCAGTATTTT.

In its sample, this clonotype was seen many times. The chain joins TRBV4-3 to TRBJ2-7; D not resolved. This CDR3 has 16 residues. The V gene's germline CDR1 is LGHNA and CDR2 YSLEER. Trimming pared 0 bases from V and 2 bases from J, leaving 14 bases between. The CDR3 sequence is CASSQETETSTYEQYF. The CDR3 nucleotides are TGCGCCAGCAGCCAAGAAACGGAGACATCGACCTACGAGCAGTACTTC.

This clonotype appeared a single time. This chain uses TRBV7-2 with TRBJ2-3; D gene ambiguous. The germline V and J ends were trimmed by 0 bases and 5 bases, with 9 bases remaining between them. The CDR3 is 14 residues long. Germline V gene lookup returns CDR1 SGHTA and CDR2 FQGNSA. CDR3 sequence (DNA): TGTGCCAGCAGCTTAGCCGGGCCCCAAGATACGCAGTATTTT. The encoded protein is CASSLAGPQDTQYF.

This clonotype was observed at least ten times. The chain joins TRBV14 to TRBJ1-4, with 7 bases fitting TRBD1. Trimming cost V 1 base and J 10 bases; bases outside gene matches: 12. CDR3 length equals 16 residues. CDR1 is SGHDN and CDR2 is FVKESK in the germline V gene. The CDR3 DNA reads as TGTGCCAGCAGCCAAGGCGTTCCGGGACAGACGGTAAAACTGTTTTTT. Amino acids: CASSQGVPGQTVKLFF.

V usage is TRBV5-1 and J usage is TRBJ2-1, with 10 bases that match TRBD2. The V gene end was trimmed by 3 bases and the J gene end by 6 bases; junction bases not matched to a gene: 6. Per germline, CDR1 SGHRS and CDR2 YFSETQ. This CDR3 comprises 15 residues. The CDR3 is CASSWAPSGSNEQFF. The DNA of the CDR3 is TGCGCCAGCAGCTGGGCGCCTAGCGGGAGCAATGAGCAGTTCTTC.

This clonotype was seen many times. The chain links TRBV20-1 to TRBJ1-1; no definite D call. The germline V gene has CDR1 DFQATT and CDR2 SNEGSKA (reference sequence). V dropped 7 bases and J dropped 7 bases, with 22 bases sitting between them. CDR3 length: 14 residues. CDR3 coding DNA: TGCAGTGGCGAATTTCCCCAACCATTGTTTGAAGCTTTCTTT. Protein: CSGEFPQPLFEAFF.

There are many counts of this clonotype. The chain couples TRBV10-3 to TRBJ1-6, with D uncertain. V lost 3 bases and J 0 bases, leaving 12 bases between the germline ends. CDR1 is ENHRY, CDR2 SYGVKD, per germline. The CDR3 has 17 residues. The CDR3 bases are TGTGCCATCAGTGACCTCGCCCCCAGCTCCTATAATTCACCCCTCCACTTT. It specifies CAISDLAPSSYNSPLHF.

The chain couples TRBV6-2 or TRBV6-3 to TRBJ2-1, with D perhaps given as TRBD1 or TRBD2 (6 bases each). Germline V gives CDR1 MNHEY, CDR2 SVGEGT. The germline V and J ends were trimmed by 0 bases and 10 bases, with 13 bases remaining between them. The CDR3 is made up of 14 amino acids. In nucleotides, the CDR3 is TGTGCCAGCAGTTACTCAGGGGGGTTGGGAGAGCAGTTCTTC. It yields the protein CASSYSGGLGEQFF.

The gene calls are TRBV5-6 and TRBJ1-2; a possible D gene is TRBD1 (6 bases). Looked up from germline, CDR1 is SGHDT and CDR2 is YYEEEE. V lost 0 bases, J lost 4 bases, and 16 bases lay in between. The CDR3 is 16 amino acids. In nucleotides, the CDR3 is TGTGCCAGCAGCTTGGTGGGGGGCCCTTCCCCCTATGGCTACACCTTC. Amino acids: CASSLVGGPSPYGYTF.

This clonotype appeared many times. The chain couples TRBV9 to TRBJ1-1; TRBD1 might be the D (5 bases). Germline CDR1 reads SGDLS; CDR2 reads YYNGEE. Trimming shortened V by 3 bases and J by 2 bases, and 8 bases separated the two germline ends. The CDR3 sequence is 13 residues long. The CDR3 nucleotides are TGTGCCAGCAGCGGTCAGGGAAACACTGAAGCTTTCTTT. It yields the protein CASSGQGNTEAFF. Filled out from reference TRBV9 and TRBJ1-1, the complete variable domain reads DSGVTQTPKHLITATGQRVTLRCSPRSGDLSVYWYQQSLDQGLQFLIQYYNGEERAKGNILERFSAQQFPDLHSELNLSSLELGDSALYFCASSGQGNTEAFFGQGTRLTVV.

The V call is TRBV6-1, the J call TRBJ2-7; D is possibly TRBD2 (6 bases). Trimming took off 5 bases at V and 6 bases at J, with 17 bases between the two ends. The CDR3 totals 14 residues. In germline, CDR1 is MNHNS, CDR2 SASEGT. The CDR3 bases are TGTGCCAGCAGTACCGGAGGGCCACGGGGCGAGCAGTACTTC. As protein: CASSTGGPRGEQYF.

Many counts were recorded for this clonotype. This rearrangement joins TRBV6-2 or TRBV6-3 to TRBJ2-7, with D possibly TRBD1 on 6 matching bases. V lost 4 bases, J lost 6 bases, and 16 bases lay in between. The CDR3 spans 14 residues. CDR1 is MNHEY, CDR2 SVGEGT, per germline. The CDR3 is CASSLPGQLREQYF. The CDR3 region has the DNA TGTGCCAGCAGTTTACCAGGACAGCTTCGCGAGCAGTACTTC.

This clonotype was seen repeatedly, ten times or more. The genes are TRBV10-3 and TRBJ2-7; 8 nucleotides match TRBD2. Germline values: CDR1 ENHRY, CDR2 SYGVKD. V lost 4 bases, J lost 3 bases, and 11 bases stayed unmatched. CDR3 length equals 16 residues. CDR3 loop: CAISGGVGLAGYEQYF. CDR3 sequence (DNA): TGTGCCATCAGTGGGGGTGTGGGTCTAGCGGGCTACGAGCAGTACTTC.

This clonotype was found many times. The CDR3 DNA is TGCGCCAGCAGCCAAGACCGTAGCAGAGCCTACGAGCAGTACTTC. This sequence encodes CASSQDRSRAYEQYF. The V call is TRBV4-3, the J call TRBJ2-7; D is unclear. The CDR3 is 15 residues long. Germline V gene sequence: CDR1 LGHNA, CDR2 YSLEER. Between the trimmed V and J ends, which lost 0 bases and 2 bases, there was a span of 11 bases.

This clonotype occurred many times. The chain employs TRBV5-5 and TRBJ2-2; D gene ambiguous. The CDR3 spans 16 residues. Trimming took 1 base from V and 0 from J, leaving 10 bases between them. Germline loops: CDR1 SGHKS, CDR2 YYEKEE (reference sequence). The CDR3 reads CASSLLQIANTGELFF. CDR3 sequence (DNA): TGTGCCAGCAGCTTGCTACAGATTGCGAACACCGGGGAGCTGTTTTTT.

This clonotype was seen at least ten times. The chain joins TRBV10-3 to TRBJ2-7, with 10 positions matching TRBD1. CDR3 length: 12 amino acids. Germline CDR1 is ENHRY and CDR2 is SYGVKD. V lost 8 bases and J lost 2; bases outside the gene matches: 0. Here the CDR3 DNA reads TGTGCCATCGGACAGGGGGCCTACGAGCAGTACTTC. It encodes CAIGQGAYEQYF.

This clonotype was recorded many times. CDR3 sequence (DNA): TGTGCCAGCAGTTTGTGGGGGGATGGCTACACCTTC. Translating gives CASSLWGDGYTF. The chain couples TRBV12-3 or TRBV12-4 to TRBJ1-2; D perhaps matches TRBD1 (5 bases). The CDR3 loop spans 12 amino acids. V was clipped by 3 bases and J by 6 bases, with 8 bases between them.

This clonotype was counted at least ten times. This rearrangement joins TRBV20-1 to TRBJ1-5; D is possibly TRBD1 (5 bases). From germline, CDR1 is DFQATT and CDR2 SNEGSKA (reference sequence). With 6 bases removed from V and 4 bases from J, the gap between germline ends came to 19 bases. The CDR3 consists of 15 residues. CDR3 sequence: CSAPSGTKVNQPQHF. The CDR3 bases are TGCAGTGCCCCTTCCGGGACGAAGGTGAATCAGCCCCAGCATTTT.

This clonotype was observed at least ten times. The chain combines TRBV5-5 with TRBJ2-7, with D uncertain. Germline CDR1 and CDR2: SGHKS and YYEKEE (reference sequence). The CDR3 contains 14 residues. With 0 bases removed from V and 0 bases from J, the gap between germline ends came to 7 bases. Here the CDR3 reads CASSLAKVSYEQYF. In nucleotides, the CDR3 is TGTGCCAGCAGCTTGGCCAAGGTCTCCTACGAGCAGTACTTC.

This clonotype has ten or more counts. V and J are TRBV29-1 and TRBJ2-2, with D possibly matching TRBD1 (6 bases). V lost 6 bases to trimming and J lost 6 bases, with 11 bases between them. The CDR3 runs to 12 residues. Germline values: CDR1 SQVTM, CDR2 ANQGSEA. CDR3 in amino acids: CSVPEGAGELFF. The CDR3 DNA reads TGCAGCGTGCCAGAGGGGGCCGGGGAGCTGTTTTTT.

This clonotype was observed a handful of times. The chain has TRBV7-9 and TRBJ2-7; 9 positions match TRBD1. The CDR3 contains 15 residues. Trimming at V came to 5 bases and at J to 2 bases, leaving 7 bases not matched to a gene. Per the germline V gene, CDR1 is SEHNR and CDR2 is FQNEAQ (reference sequence). CDR3 DNA sequence: TGTGCCAGCAGCCGACCCACAGGGGGCCCCTACGAGCAGTACTTC. It yields the protein CASSRPTGGPYEQYF.

Within the sample, this clonotype is medium-sized. The chain has TRBV7-2 and TRBJ2-7; 11 nucleotides agree with TRBD2. The junction had 6 bases not matched to a gene; V was cut back by 8 bases and J by 6 bases. CDR1 and CDR2 from the germline V gene are SGHTA and FQGNSA. The CDR3 spans 13 residues. CDR3 sequence (DNA): TGTGCCAGCGGAACTAGCGGGAGATCCGAGCAGTACTTC. This sequence encodes CASGTSGRSEQYF.

Many counts were recorded for this clonotype. The chain uses TRBV7-6 and TRBJ2-5, with D unresolved. The V and J ends lost 3 bases and 2 bases respectively, with 13 bases between them. CDR1 SGHVS and CDR2 FNYEAQ come from the germline V gene. This CDR3 has 15 amino acids. The CDR3 DNA reads as TGTGCCAGCAGCTTTAGGGCTGGGCCGCAAGAGACCCAGTACTTC. Translating gives CASSFRAGPQETQYF.

This clonotype was counted many times. The rearrangement links TRBV21-1 to TRBJ2-2; the table's D call, TRBD2, was not checked against the DNA. TRBV21-1 is given as a pseudogene. The CDR3 totals 21 residues. Here the CDR3 DNA reads TGTGCCAGCAGCAACCCTGGGCAGGGACTAGCGGGAGGGCCCGACACCGGGGAGCTGTTTTTT. Its protein is CASSNPGQGLAGGPDTGELFF.

This clonotype was seen ten or more times. The chain couples TRBV9 to TRBJ2-1; TRBD2 matches at 10 bases. The CDR3 contains 18 residues. J gave up 4 bases and V 4 bases, and 14 bases lay outside the gene matches. Germline CDR1 SGDLS, CDR2 YYNGEE. This CDR3 reads CASSNPYRTSGNYNEQFF. The CDR3, as DNA: TGTGCCAGCAGCAACCCGTATAGGACTAGCGGAAATTACAATGAGCAGTTCTTC.

The table lists this clonotype with many counts. CDR3 residues: CASSLGGTSGRYEQYF. The DNA of the CDR3 is TGTGCCAGCAGCTTAGGGGGGACTAGCGGGAGGTACGAGCAGTACTTC. This rearrangement joins TRBV7-9 to TRBJ2-7, with TRBD2 identical over 15 bases. Germline lookup yields CDR1 SEHNR and CDR2 FQNEAQ (reference sequence). The CDR3 covers 16 residues. V gave up 1 base and J gave up 4 bases; unmatched junction bases: 2.

This clonotype has ten or more counts. This chain joins TRBV2 and TRBJ2-5; D gene uncertain. The CDR3 extends over 14 amino acids. Germline loops: CDR1 SNHLY, CDR2 FYNNEI. V lost 6 bases, J lost 2 bases, and 13 bases lay in between. The CDR3 here is CASSPLGVQETQYF. CDR3 coding DNA: TGTGCCAGCAGCCCCCTTGGGGTACAAGAGACCCAGTACTTC.